The sequence of this T cell receptor beta chain was determined in a study of T cell responses to AZD1222 COVID-19 vaccine. Overall study findings and caveats: Per reports, nearly half of all spike-specific TCRs target regions that are unmutated in variants. With two AZD1222 doses given, Spike-specific TCR breadth and depth both rose. Most donors were white British and more were female, and clonal diversity was possibly underestimated. Baseline testing showed seropositivity in only six AZD1222 recipients.

As for this clone: As yet, its antigen is unknown.

Profiling relied on immunoSEQ multiplex PCR, and the TCRdb table lists in-frame clones only, not all of them. The sample records tens of thousands of clones, roughly 89% being singletons. V shed 2 bases, J shed 0 bases, and the junction held 4 bases outside the gene matches. CDR3 length equals 16 residues. Germline V gene lookup returns CDR1 MNHEY and CDR2 SVGAGI. The sequencing used peripheral blood, collected 28 days after the second AZD1222 dose. This chain links TRBV6-5 with TRBJ2-1; the match to TRBD2 covers 7 bases. The clonotype comes from an adult who received the AZD1222 COVID-19 vaccine. The CDR3 spells CASSYLGGSSYNEQFF. CDR3 in DNA: TGTGCCAGCAGTTACCTGGGAGGGAGCTCCTACAATGAGCAGTTCTTC.